The clone carrying this T cell receptor beta chain was picked up many times. Its matching antigen is unknown. Hyperthyroidism was considered stable when no ophthalmopathy appeared within 18 months of follow-up. Among the exclusions were patients with other autoimmune diseases, uncontrolled infections, pregnancy or lactation. This specimen comes from a study of Graves' ophthalmopathy and Graves' hyperthyroidism. The wider study: Before any treatment was given, at initial diagnosis, peripheral blood was collected.

RNA transcripts were the source from which TCR beta CDR3 regions were amplified. HTBI primers were employed in first-round RT-PCR, then a second-round multiplex PCR followed. TCRdb fed the multiplex PCR reads into MiXCR, producing one record per CDR3 protein. The sample lists hundreds of thousands of distinct CDR3 sequences, approximately 15% occurring once. Study outcomes and limitations: The majority of expanded thyroid clonotypes above 0.001 frequency also occurred in blood.

This CDR3 is 15 amino acids long. Trimming removed 0 bases from V and 10 bases from J, with 18 bases in between. In germline, CDR1 is LGHNA, CDR2 YNFKEQ. Specimen: peripheral blood. The chain couples TRBV4-2 to TRBJ1-1; no reliable D call. The sequence was collected from a woman in her late teens or twenties with stable Graves' hyperthyroidism. Written as DNA, the CDR3 is TGTGCCAGCAGCCAAGATCTAGAGGCACACTGGGCAGCTTTCTTT. It specifies CASSQDLEAHWAAFF.